This T cell receptor beta chain derives from a study of CD8+CD57+ T cells in acquired aplastic anemia. As for the study in general: Sorted CD4+ and CD8+ cells gave an average of around 3 ug of DNA.

The template for TCR beta VDJ and CDR3 sequence profiling was genomic DNA. MiXCR, applied by TCRdb to the reads, yields one record per CDR3 protein. The sample carries more than 150,000 distinct CDR3 sequences, less than 60% recorded once. The V end lost 3 bases, the J end lost 4 bases, and 17 bases lay between the germline ends. Germline lookup yields CDR1 MGHDK and CDR2 SYGVNS. The CDR3 covers 16 residues. Study-level points and caveats: Controls and patients did not differ significantly in CD8+ Simpson's diversity.

Patients picked for sequencing had shown CD8+CD57+ cell expansion detected by flow cytometry. Details on this clonotype: Its matching antigen is unknown.

The sequencing input was sorted CD4+, CD8+, or CD8+CD57+ T cells (not recorded which) from PBMCs. The chain uses TRBV25-1 and TRBJ2-3; no clear D. The sequence derives from a human donor with aplastic anemia. In nucleotides, the CDR3 is TGTGCCAGCAGTGACGGGCAGGTGGGCCCCTCAGATACGCAGTATTTT. This gives the protein CASSDGQVGPSDTQYF.